A single sample gave rise to the 12 T cell receptor beta chains below, sequenced in a study of cytomegalovirus exposure and HLA in healthy donors. Vbeta (60) and Jbeta (13) primers were used in the PCR. Assay used: immunoSEQ multiplex PCR; TCRdb lists only in-frame clones, some missing. The sample contains under 200,000 clones, roughly 84% of which appear only once. The sample taken for sequencing was PBMCs. Source of these receptors: a boy aged 2 to 10 in good health and CMV-seronegative.

The J gene is TRBJ2-2, the V gene TRBV6-1; D unclear. V lost 4 bases and J 8 bases, leaving 11 bases between the germline ends. CDR3 length: 13 residues. CDR1 MNHNS and CDR2 SASEGT come from the germline V gene. The CDR3 nucleotides are TGTGCCAGCAGTGTAGATTTAACGGGGGAGCTGTTTTTT. Encoded protein: CASSVDLTGELFF.

This clone was picked up a small number of times. The chain uses TRBV5-4 and TRBJ1-4; TRBD1 agrees at 12 bases. This CDR3 region has 15 residues. With 4 bases clipped from V and 8 bases from J, the junction kept 6 bases outside the gene matches. Germline V gives CDR1 SGHNT, CDR2 YYREEE (reference sequence). The CDR3 bases are TGTGCCAGCAGCCGATGGGACAGGGGGCAAGAAAAACTGTTTTTT. Translating gives CASSRWDRGQEKLFF.

V gene TRBV9 combines with J gene TRBJ2-3, with a weak D call TRBD2 (5 bases). From germline, CDR1 is SGDLS and CDR2 YYNGEE. The V and J ends lost 4 bases and 4 bases respectively, with 19 bases between them. This CDR3 contains 16 residues. For the CDR3, the DNA is TGTGCCAGCAGCCCGAGAGTTGGCGGGTCCCCAGATACGCAGTATTTT. Residues: CASSPRVGGSPDTQYF.

J is TRBJ2-1 and V is TRBV5-6; 8 bases align to TRBD1. There are 15 residues in the CDR3. The J segment lost 6 bases and the V segment lost 5 bases, leaving 10 bases of the junction unmatched. Per the germline V gene, CDR1 is SGHDT and CDR2 is YYEEEE. In DNA, the CDR3 is TGTGCCAGCAGACAGACAGGGGTCGCGGTCAATGAGCAGTTCTTC. Amino acid sequence: CASRQTGVAVNEQFF.

The rearrangement uses TRBV6-1 and TRBJ2-7; D might be TRBD2 (6 bases). CDR1 is MNHNS, CDR2 SASEGT, per germline. V lost 5 bases, J lost 7 bases, and 15 bases lay in between. The CDR3 sequence is 13 residues long. The CDR3 DNA is TGTGCCAGCAGTAAAAACGACGGGGGAGAGCAGTACTTC. It encodes CASSKNDGGEQYF.

The chain recombines TRBV2 with TRBJ2-7, with 7 bases fitting TRBD1. The germline CDR1 and CDR2 sequences are SNHLY and FYNNEI. The J segment lost 0 bases and the V segment lost 0 bases, leaving 5 bases of the junction unmatched. The CDR3 loop spans 16 amino acids. In nucleotides, the CDR3 is TGTGCCAGCAGTGAAGCGACAGGGCCCTACTCCTACGAGCAGTACTTC. Its protein product is CASSEATGPYSYEQYF.

V gene TRBV25-1 combines with J gene TRBJ2-1; 10 positions match TRBD1. This CDR3 is 15 amino acids long. CDR1 and CDR2 from the germline V gene are MGHDK and SYGVNS. Trimming at V came to 4 bases and at J to 3 bases, leaving 3 bases not matched to a gene. Here the CDR3 reads CASSAGQGLYNEQFF. As DNA, the CDR3 is TGTGCCAGCAGTGCGGGACAGGGGCTCTACAATGAGCAGTTCTTC.

V gene TRBV2 combines with J gene TRBJ2-1, with D possibly being TRBD2 (7 bases). This CDR3 has 17 residues. Between the trimmed V and J ends, which lost 2 bases and 6 bases, there was a span of 20 bases. Germline CDR1 is SNHLY and CDR2 is FYNNEI. This chain's CDR3 is CASSESPLGGGGNEQFF. CDR3 in DNA: TGTGCCAGCAGTGAAAGTCCCTTGGGGGGCGGGGGCAATGAGCAGTTCTTC.

This clone was observed a few times. The chain uses TRBV27 and TRBJ2-7, with TRBD1 identical over 9 bases. Germline values: CDR1 MNHEY, CDR2 SMNVEV (reference sequence). V lost 3 bases, J lost 3 bases, and 3 bases stayed unmatched. The CDR3 runs 14 residues. The CDR3, as DNA: TGTGCCAGCAGTTTGGGACAGGGTGGCTACGAGCAGTACTTC. Translating gives CASSLGQGGYEQYF.

The chain has TRBV6-6 and TRBJ1-6; possibly TRBD1 for D (6 bases). With 0 bases removed from V and 10 bases from J, the gap between germline ends came to 7 bases. The CDR3 is 13 residues long. CDR1 is MNHNY and CDR2 is SVGAGI in the germline V gene (reference sequence). The CDR3 nucleotides are TGTGCCAGCAGTTACTCGACAGGCTCACCCCTCCACTTT. It codes for CASSYSTGSPLHF.

V and J are TRBV6-1 and TRBJ1-1; D unclear. CDR1 is MNHNS and CDR2 is SASEGT in the germline V gene. V shed 4 bases and J shed 5 bases, with 17 bases lying between them. This CDR3 contains 15 residues. DNA for the CDR3: TGTGCCAGCAGTGTTGAAGGCAGTCAGCGGACTGAAGCTTTCTTT. It yields the protein CASSVEGSQRTEAFF.

The chain recombines TRBV9 with TRBJ1-5; possibly TRBD1 for D (5 bases). Trimming pared 3 bases from V and 4 bases from J, leaving 14 bases between. The CDR3 consists of 15 residues. Germline V lookup: CDR1 SGDLS, CDR2 YYNGEE. Written as DNA, the CDR3 is TGTGCCAGCAGCGCAGGGTCAGGAAGAAATCAGCCCCAGCATTTT. It encodes CASSAGSGRNQPQHF. The full variable domain, completed using reference TRBV9 and TRBJ1-5, is DSGVTQTPKHLITATGQRVTLRCSPRSGDLSVYWYQQSLDQGLQFLIQYYNGEERAKGNILERFSAQQFPDLHSELNLSSLELGDSALYFCASSAGSGRNQPQHFGDGTRLSIL.